This T cell receptor beta chain was found in a study of blood T cells in healthy people across ages (dated by TCRdb to the mid-2010s). For the study in its entirety: Template switching captured roughly one uniquely barcoded TCR beta cDNA molecule per two T cells in model experiments. The study measured age-related changes in TCR beta repertoire diversity using deep sequencing normalized with unique cDNA molecular identifiers. The donors were split into four age groups: young (average around 15 years), middle-aged (more than 35), aged (62) and long-lived (over 80). Donors of different ages were randomly distributed across sequencing lanes to avoid experimental bias. For two donors (one aged 18 to 30 and one aged 80 or older), the study analyzed two additional independent replicas of 1 million unique cDNA reads from the same blood draw. Results the study describes overall, beyond this receptor: Conclusive comparison of naive and antigen-experienced compartments was prevented by the profiling of bulk unsorted PBMCs. Compared with the aged group, more naive CD4+ T cells, fewer expanded clones and increased TCR diversity were shown by the long-lived group, suggesting age selection. Estimates of total diversity from one million sequenced T cells were regarded as lower bounds and underestimates. As age increased, observed TCR beta diversity per million T cells dropped in a roughly linear way, and a significant reduction was already evident by age 40. Observed TCR beta diversity correlated strongly with the percentage of naive T cells measured by flow cytometry. Because donor CMV infection status was unknown, age-related changes in expanded clonotypes were potentially confounded.

As to this clonotype: Its recognized antigen is unknown. Base qualities are not recorded, but no much larger clone differs from it by a single base.

The V and J ends are trimmed by 0 bases and 6 bases, leaving 3 bases between them. The germline V gene yields ENHRY for CDR1 and SYGVKD for CDR2. From the cysteine through the phenylalanine, the CDR3 covers 12 amino acids. The sequence is cut down to CDR3 DNA, 36 bases in frame from base 1. Systemically healthy Caucasian individuals from Russia, around 39 in total and aged 6 to 90 years, were included as donors. Each donor gave ten milliliters of peripheral blood, drawn into EDTA-treated Vacutainer tubes. Ficoll-Paque density-gradient centrifugation was used to isolate PBMCs, with at least 6.5 million per sample. Trizol reagent was used to extract total RNA from PBMCs, with at least 6 micrograms per sample. Naive CD45RAhigh/CD27high T cell percentages were measured by flow cytometry on a PBMC aliquot from every donor. Libraries came from 5' RACE. The instrument was an Illumina HiSeq 2500. A second PCR of about 7 to 12 cycles was performed with a sample-barcoded 5' primer and a J-beta primer mix. Each TCR beta cDNA molecule received a unique molecular identifier from a template-switch 5' adaptor carrying 12 random nucleotides. Each sample yielded at least 2.5 million CDR3-containing paired-end reads. First-strand cDNA was synthesized from all RNA with the Mint cDNA synthesis kit, primed by a TRBC-specific oligonucleotide. All cDNA was treated with uracil-DNA glycosylase and then went through a first 18-cycle PCR with the universal primers M1SS and BC2_uni_R. Regarding the original processing steps: Each sample was normalized by randomly selecting 1 million high-quality reads, each carrying a distinct molecular identifier. Instead of being binned into consensus sequences, reads that shared molecular identifiers were thrown out. MiTCR, set to a Q25 quality threshold and the strictest error-elimination algorithm, was used for CDR3 identification, clonotype clustering and error correction. Lower-bound total TCR beta diversity was estimated with a nonparametric unseen species model using Euler transformation. TCRdb trimmed public reads at Q25 via fastp, called clones via MiXCR and kept in-frame beta chains. Merged by CDR3 protein, the rows form single entries marked with the most common genes and DNA. TCRdb's processing, not the authors', yielded these V and J calls. This sample gives approximately 600,000 distinct CDR3 sequences in total; roughly three fifths of them show up just once. Over 30% of the sample comes from the top ten.

The chain joins TRBV10-3 to TRBJ1-5; no D segment can be confidently identified. The TCR was taken from a man aged 55-75 years in good health. Input material: blood. CDR3 loop: CAISESGQPQHF. The sequence in DNA is TGTGCCATCAGTGAGTCTGGTCAGCCCCAGCATTTT.